This TCR beta chain was recovered during a study of cytomegalovirus exposure and HLA in healthy donors. Amplification used 60 Vbeta primers and 13 Jbeta primers. The method was immunoSEQ multiplex PCR; TCRdb's version includes in-frame clones alone and lacks a portion of them. The sample records 250,000 to 350,000 clones, 80% being singletons. This CDR3 comprises 17 residues. V was trimmed by 3 bases and J by 3 bases, leaving 21 bases between them. Looked up from germline, CDR1 is SGDLS and CDR2 is YYNGEE. This sequence originates from a girl aged 2 to 10 in good health and CMV-seronegative. Sample: PBMCs. The chain employs TRBV9 and TRBJ2-5, with a weak D call TRBD2 (6 bases). CDR3 protein: CASSGRDVGGLKETQYF. The DNA for the CDR3 is TGTGCCAGCAGCGGGCGGGACGTCGGGGGTCTAAAAGAGACCCAGTACTTC.